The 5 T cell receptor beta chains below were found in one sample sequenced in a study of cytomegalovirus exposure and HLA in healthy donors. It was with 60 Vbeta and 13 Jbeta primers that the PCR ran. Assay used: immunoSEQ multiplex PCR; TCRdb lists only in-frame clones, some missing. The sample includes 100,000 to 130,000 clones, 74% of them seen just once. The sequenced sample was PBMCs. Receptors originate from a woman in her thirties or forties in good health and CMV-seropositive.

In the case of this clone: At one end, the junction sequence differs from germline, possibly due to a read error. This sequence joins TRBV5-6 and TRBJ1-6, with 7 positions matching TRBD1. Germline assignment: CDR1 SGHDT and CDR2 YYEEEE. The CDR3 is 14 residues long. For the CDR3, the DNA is TGTGCCAGCAGTTTGGACAGGTTGGATTCACCCCTCCACTTT. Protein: CASSLDRLDSPLHF.

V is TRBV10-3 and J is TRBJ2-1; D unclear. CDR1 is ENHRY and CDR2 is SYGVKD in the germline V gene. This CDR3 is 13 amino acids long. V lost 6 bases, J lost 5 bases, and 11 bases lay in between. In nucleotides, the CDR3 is TGTGCCATCAGGGGCTCGTTGGACAATGAGCAGTTCTTC. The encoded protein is CAIRGSLDNEQFF.

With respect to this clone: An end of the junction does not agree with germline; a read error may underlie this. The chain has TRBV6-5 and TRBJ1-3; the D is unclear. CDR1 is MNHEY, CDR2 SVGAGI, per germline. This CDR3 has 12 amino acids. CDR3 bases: TGTGCCAGCAGTTCAGAGGGAAACACCATATGTTTT. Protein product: CASSSEGNTICF.

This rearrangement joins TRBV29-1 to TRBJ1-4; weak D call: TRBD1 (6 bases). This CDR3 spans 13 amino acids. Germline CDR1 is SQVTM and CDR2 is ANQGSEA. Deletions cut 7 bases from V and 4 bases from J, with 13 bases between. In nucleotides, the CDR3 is TGCAGCGGACGGACAGTTTTTAATGAAAAACTGTTTTTT. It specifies CSGRTVFNEKLFF. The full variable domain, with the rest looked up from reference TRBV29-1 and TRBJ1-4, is SAVISQKPSRDICQRGTSLTIQCQVDSQVTMMFWYRQQPGQSLTLIATANQGSEATYESGFVIDKFPISRPNLTFSTLTVSNMSPEDSSIYLCSGRTVFNEKLFFGSGTQLSVL.

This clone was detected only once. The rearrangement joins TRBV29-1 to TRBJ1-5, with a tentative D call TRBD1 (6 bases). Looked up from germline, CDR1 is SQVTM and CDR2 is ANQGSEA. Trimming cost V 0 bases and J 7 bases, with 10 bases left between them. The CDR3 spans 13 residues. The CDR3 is CSVEEGGGQPQHF. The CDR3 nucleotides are TGCAGCGTTGAAGAGGGGGGGGGCCAGCCCCAGCATTTT.